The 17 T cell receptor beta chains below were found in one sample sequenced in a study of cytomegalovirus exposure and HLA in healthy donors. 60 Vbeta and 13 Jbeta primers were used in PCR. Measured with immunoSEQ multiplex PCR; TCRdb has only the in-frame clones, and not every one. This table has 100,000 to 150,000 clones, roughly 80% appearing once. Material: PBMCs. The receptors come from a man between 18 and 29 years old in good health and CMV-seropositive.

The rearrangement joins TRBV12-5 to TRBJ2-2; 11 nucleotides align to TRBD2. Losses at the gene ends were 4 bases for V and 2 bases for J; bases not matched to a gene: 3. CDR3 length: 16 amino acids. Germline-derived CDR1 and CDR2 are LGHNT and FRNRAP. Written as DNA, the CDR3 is TGTGCTAGTGGTTCCGGGACTAGCGGAAACACCGGGGAGCTGTTTTTT. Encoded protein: CASGSGTSGNTGELFF.

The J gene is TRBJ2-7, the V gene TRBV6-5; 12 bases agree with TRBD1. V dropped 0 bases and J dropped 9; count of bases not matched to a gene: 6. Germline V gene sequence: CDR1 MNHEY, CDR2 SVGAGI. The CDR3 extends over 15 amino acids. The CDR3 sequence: CASSYSGTGGRGQYF. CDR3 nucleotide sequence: TGTGCCAGCAGTTACTCGGGGACAGGGGGCCGGGGGCAGTACTTC.

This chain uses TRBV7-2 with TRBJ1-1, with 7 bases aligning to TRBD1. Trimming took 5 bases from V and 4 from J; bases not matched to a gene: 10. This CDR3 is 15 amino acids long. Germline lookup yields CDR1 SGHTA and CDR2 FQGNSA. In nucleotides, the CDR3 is TGTGCCAGCAGCCCACAACAGGGGCTGGGCACTGAAGCTTTCTTT. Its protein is CASSPQQGLGTEAFF. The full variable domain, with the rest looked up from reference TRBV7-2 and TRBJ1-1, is GAGVSQSPSNKVTEKGKDVELRCDPISGHTALYWYRQSLGQGLEFLIYFQGNSAPDKSGLPSDRFSAERTGGSVSTLTIQRTQQEDSAVYLCASSPQQGLGTEAFFGQGTRLTVV.

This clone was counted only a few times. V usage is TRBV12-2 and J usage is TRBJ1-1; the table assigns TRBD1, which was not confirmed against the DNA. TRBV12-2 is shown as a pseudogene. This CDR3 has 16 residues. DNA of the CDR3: TGTGCAAATTGGGACAGGACACACTTTACCGATGAAGAAGCTTTCTTT. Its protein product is CANWDRTHFTDEEAFF.

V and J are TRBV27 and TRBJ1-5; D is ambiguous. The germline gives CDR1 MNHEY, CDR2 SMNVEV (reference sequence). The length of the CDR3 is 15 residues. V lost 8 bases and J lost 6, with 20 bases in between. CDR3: CASGSLDRLGQPQHF. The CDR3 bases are TGTGCCAGCGGATCACTAGATCGGTTGGGTCAGCCCCAGCATTTT.

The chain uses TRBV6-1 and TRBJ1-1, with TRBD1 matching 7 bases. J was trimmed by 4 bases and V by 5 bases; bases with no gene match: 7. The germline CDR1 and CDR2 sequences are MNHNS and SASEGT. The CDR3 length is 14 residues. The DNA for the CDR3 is TGTGCCAGCAGTTCGTCAAGACAGGGCACTGAAGCTTTCTTT. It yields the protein CASSSSRQGTEAFF.

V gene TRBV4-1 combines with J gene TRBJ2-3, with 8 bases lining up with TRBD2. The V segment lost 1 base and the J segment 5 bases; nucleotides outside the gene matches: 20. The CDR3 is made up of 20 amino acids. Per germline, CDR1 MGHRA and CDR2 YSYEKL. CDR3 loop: CASSQGIAGTRGPSRDTQYF. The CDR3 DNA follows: TGCGCCAGCAGCCAAGGTATAGCGGGGACTCGGGGGCCGTCGCGAGATACGCAGTATTTT.

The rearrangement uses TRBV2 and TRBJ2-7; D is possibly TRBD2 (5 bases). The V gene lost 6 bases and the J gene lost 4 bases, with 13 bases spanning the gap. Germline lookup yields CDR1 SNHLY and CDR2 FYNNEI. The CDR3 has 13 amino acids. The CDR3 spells CASSNGRSYEQYF. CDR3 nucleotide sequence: TGTGCCAGCAGCAATGGGAGAAGTTACGAGCAGTACTTC.

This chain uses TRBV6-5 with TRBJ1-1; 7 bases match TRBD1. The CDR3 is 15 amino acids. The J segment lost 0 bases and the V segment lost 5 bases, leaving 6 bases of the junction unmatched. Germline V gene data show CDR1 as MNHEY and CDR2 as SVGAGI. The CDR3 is CASSMTGPMNTEAFF. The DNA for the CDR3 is TGTGCCAGCAGTATGACAGGGCCCATGAACACTGAAGCTTTCTTT.

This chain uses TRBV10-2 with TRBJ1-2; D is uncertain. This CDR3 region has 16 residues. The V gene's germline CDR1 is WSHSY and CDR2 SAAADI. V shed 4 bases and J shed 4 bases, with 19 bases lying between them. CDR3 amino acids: CASSASIGGGFYGYTF. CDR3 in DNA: TGCGCCAGCAGTGCATCCATCGGAGGAGGATTCTATGGCTACACCTTC.

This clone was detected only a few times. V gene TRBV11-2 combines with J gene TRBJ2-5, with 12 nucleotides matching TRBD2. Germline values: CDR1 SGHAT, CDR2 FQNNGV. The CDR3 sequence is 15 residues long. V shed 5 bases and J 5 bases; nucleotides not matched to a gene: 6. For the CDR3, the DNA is TGTGCCAGCAGCCCGCAGACTAGCGGGGGCGAGACCCAGTACTTC. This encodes CASSPQTSGGETQYF.

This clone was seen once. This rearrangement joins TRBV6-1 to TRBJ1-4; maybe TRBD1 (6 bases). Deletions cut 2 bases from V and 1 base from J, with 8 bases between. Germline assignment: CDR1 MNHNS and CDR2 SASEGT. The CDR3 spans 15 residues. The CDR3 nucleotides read TGTGCCAGCAGTGAAACAGGGAAAACTAATGAAAAACTGTTTTTT. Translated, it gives CASSETGKTNEKLFF.

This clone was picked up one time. The CDR3 is CASSLARRGLSGNTIYF. CDR3 bases: TGTGCCAGCAGCTTAGCCCGAAGGGGACTCTCTGGAAACACCATATATTTT. The chain is built from TRBV7-6 and TRBJ1-3, with D tentatively TRBD1 (5 bases). V dropped 0 bases and J dropped 0 bases, with 12 bases sitting between them. This CDR3 has 17 residues. The V gene's germline CDR1 is SGHVS and CDR2 FNYEAQ.

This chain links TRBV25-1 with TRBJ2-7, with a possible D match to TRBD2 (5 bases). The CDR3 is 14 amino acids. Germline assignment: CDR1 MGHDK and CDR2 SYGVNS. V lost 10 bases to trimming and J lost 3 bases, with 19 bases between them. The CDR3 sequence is CATRAREGIYEQYF. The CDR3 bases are TGTGCCACAAGGGCTCGGGAAGGGATCTACGAGCAGTACTTC.

The CDR3 is CASSAIPSPPRVDFPTNEKLFF. The CDR3 region has the DNA TGTGCCAGCAGTGCCATTCCCTCACCTCCCAGGGTTGATTTTCCAACTAATGAAAAACTGTTTTTT. The rearrangement links TRBV2 to TRBJ1-4; tentatively, D is TRBD1 (5 bases). Trimming left V 4 bases short and J 0 bases short, with 30 bases between. CDR1 and CDR2 from the germline V gene are SNHLY and FYNNEI. The CDR3 has 22 residues.

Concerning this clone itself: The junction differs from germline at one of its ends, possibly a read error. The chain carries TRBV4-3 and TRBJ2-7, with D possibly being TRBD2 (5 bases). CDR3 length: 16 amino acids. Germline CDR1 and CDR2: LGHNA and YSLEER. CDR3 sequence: CASSKDRVGGTYEQYF. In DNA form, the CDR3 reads TGCGCCAGCAGCAAAGATCGGGTAGGAGGTACCTACGAGCAGTACTTC.

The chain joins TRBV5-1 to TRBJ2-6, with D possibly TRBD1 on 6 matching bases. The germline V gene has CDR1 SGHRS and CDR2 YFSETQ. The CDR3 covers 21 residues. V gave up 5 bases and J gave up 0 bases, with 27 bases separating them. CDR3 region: CASRPQVPGQLLTSGANVLTF. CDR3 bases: TGCGCCAGCAGACCTCAGGTTCCCGGACAGTTACTTACCTCTGGGGCCAACGTCCTGACTTTC. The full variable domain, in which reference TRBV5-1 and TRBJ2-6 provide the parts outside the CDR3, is KAGVTQTPRYLIKTRGQQVTLSCSPISGHRSVSWYQQTPGQGLQFLFEYFSETQRNKGNFPGRFSGRQFSNSRSEMNVSTLELGDSALYLCASRPQVPGQLLTSGANVLTFGAGSRLTVL.